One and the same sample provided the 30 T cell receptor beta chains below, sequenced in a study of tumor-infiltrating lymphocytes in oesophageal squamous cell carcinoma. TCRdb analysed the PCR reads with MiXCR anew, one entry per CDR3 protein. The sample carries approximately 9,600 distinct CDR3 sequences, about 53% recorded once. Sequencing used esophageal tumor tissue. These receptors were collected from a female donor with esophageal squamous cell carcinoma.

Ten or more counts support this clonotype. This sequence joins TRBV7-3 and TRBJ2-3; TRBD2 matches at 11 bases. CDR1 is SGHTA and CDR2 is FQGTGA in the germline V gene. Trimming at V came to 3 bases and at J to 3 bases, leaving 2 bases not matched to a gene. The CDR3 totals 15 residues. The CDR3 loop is CASSLTSGETDTQYF. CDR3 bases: TGTGCCAGCAGCTTGACTAGCGGGGAGACAGATACGCAGTATTTT.

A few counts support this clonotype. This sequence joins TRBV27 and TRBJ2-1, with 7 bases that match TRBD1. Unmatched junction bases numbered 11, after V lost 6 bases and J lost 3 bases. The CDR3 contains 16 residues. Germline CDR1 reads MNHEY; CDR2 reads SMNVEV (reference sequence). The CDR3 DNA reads TGTGCCAGCAGCCTAGGAGGACAGGCGTTCTACAATGAGCAGTTCTTC. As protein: CASSLGGQAFYNEQFF.

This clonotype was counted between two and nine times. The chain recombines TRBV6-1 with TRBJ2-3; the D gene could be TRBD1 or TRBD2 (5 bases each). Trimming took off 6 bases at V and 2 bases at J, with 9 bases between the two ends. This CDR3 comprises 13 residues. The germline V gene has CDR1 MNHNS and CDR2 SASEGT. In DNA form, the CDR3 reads TGTGCCAGCAGGAGGGACCCCACAGATACGCAGTATTTT. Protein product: CASRRDPTDTQYF.

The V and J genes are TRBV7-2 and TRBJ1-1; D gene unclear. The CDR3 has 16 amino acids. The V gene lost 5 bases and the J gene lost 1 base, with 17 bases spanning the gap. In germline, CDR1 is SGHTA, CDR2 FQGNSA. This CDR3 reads CASSAPNGVPNTEAFF. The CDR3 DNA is TGTGCCAGCAGCGCCCCCAACGGGGTACCGAACACTGAAGCTTTCTTT.

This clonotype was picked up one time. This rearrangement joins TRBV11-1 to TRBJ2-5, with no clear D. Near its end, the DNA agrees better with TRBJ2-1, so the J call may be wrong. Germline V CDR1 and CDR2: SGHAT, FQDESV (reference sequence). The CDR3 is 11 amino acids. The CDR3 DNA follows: TGTGCCAGCAGCGTCTACAATGAGCAGTTCTTC. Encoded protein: CASSVYNEQFF.

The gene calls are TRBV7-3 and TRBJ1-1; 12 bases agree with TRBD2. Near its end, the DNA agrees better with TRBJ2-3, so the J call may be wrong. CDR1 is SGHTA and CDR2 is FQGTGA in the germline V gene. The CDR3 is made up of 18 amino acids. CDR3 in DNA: TGTGCCAGCAGCTTGCTAGCGGGAGGGCCAGACCTCACAGATACGCAGTATTTT. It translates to CASSLLAGGPDLTDTQYF.

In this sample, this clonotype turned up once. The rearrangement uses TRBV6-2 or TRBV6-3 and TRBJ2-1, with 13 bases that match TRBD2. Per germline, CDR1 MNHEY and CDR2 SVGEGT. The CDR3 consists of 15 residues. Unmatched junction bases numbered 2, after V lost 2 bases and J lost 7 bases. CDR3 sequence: CASSYRTSGSNEQFF. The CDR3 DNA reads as TGTGCCAGCAGTTACCGGACTAGCGGGAGTAATGAGCAGTTCTTC.

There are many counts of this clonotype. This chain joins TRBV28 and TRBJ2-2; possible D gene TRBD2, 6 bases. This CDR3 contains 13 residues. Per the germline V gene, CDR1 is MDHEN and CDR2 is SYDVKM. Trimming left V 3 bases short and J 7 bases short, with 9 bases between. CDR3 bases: TGTGCCAGCAGTTTCGGGGGAAGCGGGGAGCTGTTTTTT. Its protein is CASSFGGSGELFF.

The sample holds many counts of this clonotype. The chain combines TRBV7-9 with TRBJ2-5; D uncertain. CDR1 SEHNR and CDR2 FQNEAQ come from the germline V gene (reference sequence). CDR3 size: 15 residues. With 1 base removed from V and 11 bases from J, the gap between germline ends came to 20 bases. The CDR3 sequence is CASSLDRSVAAEQYF. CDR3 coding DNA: TGTGCCAGCAGCTTAGATAGGAGCGTAGCCGCTGAGCAGTACTTC.

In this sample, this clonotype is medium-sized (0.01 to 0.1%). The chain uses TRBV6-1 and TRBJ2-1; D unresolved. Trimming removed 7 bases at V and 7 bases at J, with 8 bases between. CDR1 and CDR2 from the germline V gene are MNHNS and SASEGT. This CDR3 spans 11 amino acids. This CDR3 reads CASNRANEQFF. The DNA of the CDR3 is TGTGCCAGCAATCGTGCGAATGAGCAGTTCTTC.

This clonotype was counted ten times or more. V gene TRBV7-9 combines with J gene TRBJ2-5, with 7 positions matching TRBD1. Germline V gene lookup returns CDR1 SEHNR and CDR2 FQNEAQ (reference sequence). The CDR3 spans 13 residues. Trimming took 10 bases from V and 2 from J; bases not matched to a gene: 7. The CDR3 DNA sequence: TGTGCCACACGGGACAGTCTACAAGAGACCCAGTACTTC. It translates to CATRDSLQETQYF. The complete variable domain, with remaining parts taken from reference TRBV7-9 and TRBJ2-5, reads DTGVSQNPRHKITKRGQNVTFRCDPISEHNRLYWYRQTLGQGPEFLTYFQNEAQLEKSRLLSDRFSAERPKGSFSTLEIQRTEQGDSAMYLCATRDSLQETQYFGPGTRLLVL.

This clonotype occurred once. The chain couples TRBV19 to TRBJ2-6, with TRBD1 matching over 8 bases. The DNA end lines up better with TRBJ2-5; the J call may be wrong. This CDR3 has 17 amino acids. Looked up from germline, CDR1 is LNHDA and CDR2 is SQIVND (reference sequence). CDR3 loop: CASSIIPGRGPQETQYF. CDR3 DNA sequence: TGTGCCAGTAGTATAATCCCGGGCAGGGGGCCTCAAGAGACCCAGTACTTC.

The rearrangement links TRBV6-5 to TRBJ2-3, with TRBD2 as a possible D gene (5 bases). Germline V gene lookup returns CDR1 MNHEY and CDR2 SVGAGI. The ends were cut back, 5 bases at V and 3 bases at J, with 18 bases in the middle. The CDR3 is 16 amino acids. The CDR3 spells CASSRGQRLPTDTQYF. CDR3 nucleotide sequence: TGTGCCAGCAGTCGAGGGCAGCGTTTACCAACAGATACGCAGTATTTT.

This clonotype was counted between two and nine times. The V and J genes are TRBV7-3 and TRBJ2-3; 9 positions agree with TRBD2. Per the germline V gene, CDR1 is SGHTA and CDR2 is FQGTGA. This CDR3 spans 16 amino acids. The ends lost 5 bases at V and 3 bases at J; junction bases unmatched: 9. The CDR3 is CASSLFGGGVTDTQYF. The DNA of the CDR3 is TGTGCCAGCAGCCTCTTTGGCGGGGGGGTGACAGATACGCAGTATTTT. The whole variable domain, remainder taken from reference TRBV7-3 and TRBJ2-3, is GAGVSQTPSNKVTEKGKYVELRCDPISGHTALYWYRQSLGQGPEFLIYFQGTGAADDSGLPNDRFFAVRPEGSVSTLKIQRTERGDSAVYLCASSLFGGGVTDTQYFGPGTRLTVL.

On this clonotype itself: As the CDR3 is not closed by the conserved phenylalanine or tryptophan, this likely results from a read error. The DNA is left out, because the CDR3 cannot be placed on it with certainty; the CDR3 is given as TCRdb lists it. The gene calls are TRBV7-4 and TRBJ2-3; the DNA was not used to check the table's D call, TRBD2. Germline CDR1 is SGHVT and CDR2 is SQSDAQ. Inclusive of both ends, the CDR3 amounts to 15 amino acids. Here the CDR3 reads CASSPLNSYEQYFGS.

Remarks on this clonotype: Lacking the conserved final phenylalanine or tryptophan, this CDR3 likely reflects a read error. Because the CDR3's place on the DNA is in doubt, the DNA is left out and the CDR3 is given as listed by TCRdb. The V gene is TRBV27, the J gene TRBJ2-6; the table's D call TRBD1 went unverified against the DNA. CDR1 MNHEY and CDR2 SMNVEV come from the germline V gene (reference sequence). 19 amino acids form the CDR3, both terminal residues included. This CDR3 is CASSLGDRPGINNEQFFGA.

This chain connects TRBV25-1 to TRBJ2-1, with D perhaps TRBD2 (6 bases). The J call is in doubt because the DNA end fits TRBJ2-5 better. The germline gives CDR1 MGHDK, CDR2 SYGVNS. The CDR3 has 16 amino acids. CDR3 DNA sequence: TGTGCCAGCAGTGACCCACTAGCAGCCCACCAAGAGACCCAGTACTTC. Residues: CASSDPLAAHQETQYF.

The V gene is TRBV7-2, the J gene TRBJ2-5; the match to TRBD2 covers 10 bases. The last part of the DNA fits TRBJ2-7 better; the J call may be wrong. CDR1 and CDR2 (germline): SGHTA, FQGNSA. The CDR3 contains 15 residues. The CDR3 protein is CASSSVAGGPYEQYF. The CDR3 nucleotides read TGTGCCAGCAGCTCGGTAGCGGGAGGCCCCTACGAGCAGTACTTC.

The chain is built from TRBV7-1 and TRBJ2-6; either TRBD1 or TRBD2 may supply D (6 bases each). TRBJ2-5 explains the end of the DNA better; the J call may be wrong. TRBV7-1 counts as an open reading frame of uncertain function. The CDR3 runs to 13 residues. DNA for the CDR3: TGTGCCAGCAGACAGGGAGGAGAAGAGACCCAGTACTTC. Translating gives CASRQGGEETQYF.

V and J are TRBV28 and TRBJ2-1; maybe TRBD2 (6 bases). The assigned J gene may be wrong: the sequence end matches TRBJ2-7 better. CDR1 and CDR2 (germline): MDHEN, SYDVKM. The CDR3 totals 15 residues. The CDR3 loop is CASSAGTLSSYEQYF. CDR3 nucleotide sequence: TGTGCCAGCAGCGCCGGGACTTTGAGCTCCTACGAGCAGTACTTC.

CDR3 nucleotide sequence: TGTGCCAGCAGTCGGACTTCGACTAAGACCCAGTACTTC. Its protein is CASSRTSTKTQYF. The chain links TRBV12-3 or TRBV12-4 to TRBJ2-5; possibly TRBD2 for D (5 bases). This CDR3 contains 13 residues. V lost 5 bases and J 6 bases, leaving 13 bases between the germline ends.

CDR3 residues: CSVAFKAGFTDTQYF. The CDR3 nucleotides read TGCAGCGTTGCGTTTAAGGCAGGGTTCACAGATACGCAGTATTTT. The V gene is TRBV29-1, the J gene TRBJ2-3, with D possibly matching TRBD1 (5 bases). The ends were cut back, 4 bases at V and 2 bases at J, with 16 bases in the middle. Germline-derived CDR1 and CDR2 are SQVTM and ANQGSEA. This CDR3 is built from 15 residues.

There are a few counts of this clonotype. CDR3 region: CASSTLGQGTYEQYF. The CDR3 nucleotides read TGTGCCAGCAGCACCCTAGGACAGGGCACCTACGAGCAGTACTTC. The chain combines TRBV7-6 with TRBJ2-1; 8 bases are shared with TRBD1. The assigned J gene may be wrong: the sequence end matches TRBJ2-7 better. The CDR3 totals 15 residues. Germline values: CDR1 SGHVS, CDR2 FNYEAQ.

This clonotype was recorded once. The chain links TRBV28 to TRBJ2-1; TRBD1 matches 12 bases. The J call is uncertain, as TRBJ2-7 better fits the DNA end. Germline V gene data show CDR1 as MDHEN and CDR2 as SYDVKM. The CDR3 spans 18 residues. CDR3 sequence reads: CASSLPSPRGQGAGEQYF. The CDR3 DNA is TGTGCCAGCAGTTTACCTTCGCCTCGGGGACAGGGGGCGGGTGAGCAGTACTTC.

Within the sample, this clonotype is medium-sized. The CDR3 sequence is CASSWDTYQPQHF. The CDR3 nucleotides read TGTGCCAGCAGTTGGGACACATATCAGCCCCAGCATTTT. V usage is TRBV28 and J usage is TRBJ1-5; a weak D match, TRBD1 (6 bases). The CDR3 length is 13 residues. Germline CDR1 reads MDHEN; CDR2 reads SYDVKM. Deletions cut 4 bases from V and 5 bases from J, with 9 bases between.

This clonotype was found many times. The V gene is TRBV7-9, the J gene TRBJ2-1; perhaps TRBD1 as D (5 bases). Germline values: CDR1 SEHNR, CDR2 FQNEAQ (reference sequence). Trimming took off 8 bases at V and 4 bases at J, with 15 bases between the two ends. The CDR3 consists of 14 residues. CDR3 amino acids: CASRAGYGYNEQFF. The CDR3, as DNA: TGTGCCAGCCGAGCAGGGTACGGGTACAATGAGCAGTTCTTC.

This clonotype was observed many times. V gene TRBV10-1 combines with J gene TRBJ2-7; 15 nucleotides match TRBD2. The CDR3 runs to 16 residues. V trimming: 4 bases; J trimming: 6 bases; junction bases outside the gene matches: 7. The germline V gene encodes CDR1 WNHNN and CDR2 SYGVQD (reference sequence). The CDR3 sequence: CASSVGLAGGNGEQYF. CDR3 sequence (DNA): TGCGCCAGCAGTGTGGGACTAGCGGGAGGTAACGGCGAGCAGTACTTC.

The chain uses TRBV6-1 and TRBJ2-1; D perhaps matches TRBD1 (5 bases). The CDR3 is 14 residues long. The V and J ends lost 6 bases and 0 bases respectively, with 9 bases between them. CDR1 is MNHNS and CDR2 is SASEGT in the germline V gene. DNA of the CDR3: TGTGCCAGCAGCCTCGACAGCTCCTACAATGAGCAGTTCTTC. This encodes CASSLDSSYNEQFF.

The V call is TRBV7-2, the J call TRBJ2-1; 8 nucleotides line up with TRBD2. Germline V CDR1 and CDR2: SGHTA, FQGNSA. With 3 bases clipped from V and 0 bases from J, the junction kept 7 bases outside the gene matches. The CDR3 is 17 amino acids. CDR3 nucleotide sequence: TGTGCCAGCAGCTTCACTAGCGGTCTAAGCTCCTACAATGAGCAGTTCTTC. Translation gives CASSFTSGLSSYNEQFF.

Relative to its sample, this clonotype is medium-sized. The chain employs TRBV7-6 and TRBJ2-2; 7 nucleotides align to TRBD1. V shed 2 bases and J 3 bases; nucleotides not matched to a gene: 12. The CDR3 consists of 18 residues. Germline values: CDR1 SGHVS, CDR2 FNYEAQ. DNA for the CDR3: TGTGCCAGCAGCTTAATGCGCGGAGACAGGGCCCACACCGGGGAGCTGTTTTTT. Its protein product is CASSLMRGDRAHTGELFF.